Listed here are 32 T cell receptor beta chains from one sample, sequenced in a study of early T cells in non-severe SARS-CoV-2 infection. TCRdb re-called the 5' RACE reads through MiXCR, storing one row per CDR3 protein. The data contain 75,000 to 100,000 distinct CDR3 sequences, approximately 16% of them singletons. Sequencing was performed on whole blood. The source is an adult who was a healthcare worker with PCR-confirmed SARS-CoV-2 infection or an uninfected control (not recorded which).

This clonotype has a handful of counts. The CDR3 sequence is CASSLGLAVYEQYF. CDR3 nucleotide sequence: TGTGCCAGCAGTTTGGGACTAGCGGTCTACGAGCAGTACTTC. V usage is TRBV28 and J usage is TRBJ2-7; 11 positions match TRBD2. V was clipped by 3 bases and J by 3 bases; unmatched bases: 1. The CDR3 contains 14 residues. CDR1 and CDR2 (germline): MDHEN, SYDVKM.

The gene calls are TRBV12-3 or TRBV12-4 and TRBJ2-1, with D unclear. There are 14 residues in the CDR3. The V end lost 7 bases, the J end lost 6 bases, and 16 bases lay between the germline ends. The CDR3 here is CASISGGQFNEQFF. For the CDR3, the DNA is TGTGCCAGCATCTCCGGCGGCCAGTTCAATGAGCAGTTCTTC.

Only a few counts were recorded for this clonotype. The rearrangement joins TRBV6-2 or TRBV6-3 to TRBJ1-5, with TRBD1 identical over 7 bases. V was pared by 5 bases and J by 0 bases, with 4 bases of the junction left unmatched. This CDR3 spans 15 amino acids. Germline values: CDR1 MNHEY, CDR2 SVGEGT. CDR3 nucleotides: TGTGCCAGCAGTCCCCGGGACAGTAGCAATCAGCCCCAGCATTTT. It translates to CASSPRDSSNQPQHF.

The rearrangement uses TRBV7-9 and TRBJ1-4; 8 positions agree with TRBD1. The V gene's germline CDR1 is SEHNR and CDR2 FQNEAQ (reference sequence). J gave up 14 bases and V 5 bases, and 10 bases lay outside the gene matches. The CDR3 is 13 residues long. The CDR3 reads CASSQGQDRDLFF. In DNA form, the CDR3 reads TGTGCCAGCAGCCAAGGCCAGGACAGGGATCTGTTTTTT.

The chain has TRBV7-9 and TRBJ2-1, with D perhaps assigned TRBD1 or TRBD2 (5 bases each). The germline V and J ends were trimmed by 5 bases and 5 bases, with 22 bases remaining between them. Germline values: CDR1 SEHNR, CDR2 FQNEAQ (reference sequence). The CDR3 runs to 17 residues. CDR3 nucleotide sequence: TGTGCCAGCAGCCCAGGGAGCACAGGATTAATCGACAATGAGCAGTTCTTC. Translating gives CASSPGSTGLIDNEQFF.

This clonotype came up a few times. V is TRBV6-5 and J is TRBJ1-1, with D possibly being TRBD1 (5 bases). CDR1 and CDR2 from the germline V gene are MNHEY and SVGAGI. The CDR3 loop spans 14 amino acids. The ends were cut back, 7 bases at V and 7 bases at J, with 19 bases in the middle. CDR3 amino acids: CASKWGKAAGEAFF. CDR3 sequence (DNA): TGTGCCAGCAAGTGGGGCAAGGCGGCTGGTGAAGCTTTCTTT.

V and J are TRBV18 and TRBJ2-7; TRBD1 matches at 8 bases. Germline CDR1 and CDR2: KGHSH and LQKENI. The junction had 6 bases not matched to a gene; V was cut back by 2 bases and J by 3 bases. This CDR3 is 15 amino acids long. This CDR3 reads CASSPGQGGLYEQYF. CDR3 DNA sequence: TGTGCCAGCTCACCAGGACAGGGAGGACTCTACGAGCAGTACTTC.

This clonotype was recorded once. CDR3 sequence reads: CASSLAGWMSNEQFF. The CDR3, as DNA: TGTGCCAGCAGCCTAGCGGGATGGATGAGCAATGAGCAGTTCTTC. The chain joins TRBV27 to TRBJ2-1, with TRBD2 identical over 9 bases. The length of the CDR3 is 15 residues. Unmatched junction bases numbered 9, after V lost 6 bases and J lost 6 bases. CDR1 is MNHEY and CDR2 is SMNVEV in the germline V gene (reference sequence).

The rearrangement joins TRBV7-8 to TRBJ1-3; no definite D call. Germline V gene lookup returns CDR1 SGHVS and CDR2 FQNEAQ. The CDR3 runs to 15 residues. V lost 1 base and J 0 bases, leaving 7 bases between the germline ends. The CDR3 region is CASSLVSDSGNTIYF. In DNA form, the CDR3 reads TGTGCCAGCAGCTTAGTCTCAGACTCTGGAAACACCATATATTTT.

This clonotype has a handful of counts. The V and J genes are TRBV29-1 and TRBJ2-3, with D tentatively TRBD2 (5 bases). V lost 4 bases to trimming and J lost 0 bases, with 17 bases between them. This CDR3 has 16 amino acids. Germline CDR1 SQVTM, CDR2 ANQGSEA. CDR3 bases: TGCAGCGTTGCCTCTTCCGGGGTCATTAGCACAGATACGCAGTATTTT. Translation gives CSVASSGVISTDTQYF.

The chain is built from TRBV7-9 and TRBJ1-1; 8 nucleotides line up with TRBD1. The V gene's germline CDR1 is SEHNR and CDR2 FQNEAQ (reference sequence). The CDR3 is 16 residues long. J gave up 0 bases and V 7 bases, and 10 bases lay outside the gene matches. CDR3 in amino acids: CASTQTGAGMNTEAFF. CDR3 nucleotide sequence: TGTGCCAGCACCCAGACAGGGGCGGGGATGAACACTGAAGCTTTCTTT. The whole variable domain, filled in from reference TRBV7-9 and TRBJ1-1, reads DTGVSQNPRHKITKRGQNVTFRCDPISEHNRLYWYRQTLGQGPEFLTYFQNEAQLEKSRLLSDRFSAERPKGSFSTLEIQRTEQGDSAMYLCASTQTGAGMNTEAFFGQGTRLTVV.

This chain uses TRBV20-1 with TRBJ2-1; no clear D. Trimming shortened V by 2 bases and J by 8 bases, and 19 bases separated the two germline ends. Germline V CDR1 and CDR2: DFQATT, SNEGSKA (reference sequence). The CDR3 length is 15 residues. The CDR3 region is CSARKAQEHGDEQFF. As DNA, the CDR3 is TGCAGTGCTAGAAAGGCGCAGGAGCATGGGGATGAGCAGTTCTTC.

The chain joins TRBV7-6 to TRBJ2-7, with D possibly being TRBD2 (6 bases). Between the trimmed V and J ends, which lost 5 bases and 0 bases, there was a span of 11 bases. The CDR3 is 14 residues long. Germline V lookup: CDR1 SGHVS, CDR2 FNYEAQ. The CDR3 spells CASSNSGSSYEQYF. CDR3 in DNA: TGTGCCAGCAGCAATAGCGGCAGCTCCTACGAGCAGTACTTC.

This clonotype was seen more than once but under ten times. V usage is TRBV5-1 and J usage is TRBJ2-1; no definite D call. The V gene lost 0 bases and the J gene lost 5 bases, with 9 bases spanning the gap. Germline assignment: CDR1 SGHRS and CDR2 YFSETQ. The CDR3 length is 14 residues. The CDR3 sequence: CASSLATRNNEQFF. CDR3 DNA: TGCGCCAGCAGCTTGGCTACGAGGAACAATGAGCAGTTCTTC.

The chain links TRBV18 to TRBJ2-1, with 12 positions matching TRBD1. After removal of 6 bases from V and 8 bases from J, the junction contained 5 bases not matched to a gene. CDR3 length equals 14 residues. From germline, CDR1 is KGHSH and CDR2 LQKENI. This CDR3 is CASSRDRGQDEQFF. For the CDR3, the DNA is TGTGCCAGCTCGAGGGACAGGGGGCAGGATGAGCAGTTCTTC.

This clonotype has more than one count but fewer than ten. This CDR3 reads CASSQEGGLAAGNEQFF. In DNA, the CDR3 is TGCGCCAGCAGCCAAGAGGGCGGGCTAGCAGCTGGCAATGAGCAGTTCTTC. This chain connects TRBV4-3 to TRBJ2-1; tentative D call: TRBD2 (5 bases). V dropped 0 bases and J dropped 6 bases, with 18 bases sitting between them. CDR3 length: 17 amino acids. Germline assignment: CDR1 LGHNA and CDR2 YSLEER.

This chain connects TRBV28 to TRBJ1-2; no reliable D call. This CDR3 has 13 residues. Germline CDR1 reads MDHEN; CDR2 reads SYDVKM. Trimming pared 7 bases from V and 5 bases from J, leaving 14 bases between. CDR3 sequence (DNA): TGTGCCAGCACCATACTCGGGCGATATGGCTACACCTTC. It is translated as CASTILGRYGYTF.

CDR3 protein: CASGRQGSNTEAFF. The CDR3 DNA reads as TGTGCTAGTGGACGACAGGGATCCAACACTGAAGCTTTCTTT. This sequence joins TRBV12-5 and TRBJ1-1; 7 bases agree with TRBD1. CDR3 size: 14 residues. The junction had 6 bases not matched to a gene; V was cut back by 6 bases and J by 2 bases. CDR1 and CDR2 (germline): LGHNT, FRNRAP.

This clonotype was detected a few times. This sequence joins TRBV18 and TRBJ2-3, with D hard to call. The germline CDR1 and CDR2 sequences are KGHSH and LQKENI. The CDR3 covers 15 residues. Trimming pared 6 bases from V and 0 bases from J, leaving 13 bases between. The CDR3 DNA is TGTGCCAGCTCCCCAGAAATGCCCAGCACAGATACGCAGTATTTT. Translated, it gives CASSPEMPSTDTQYF.

The chain couples TRBV28 to TRBJ2-3, with 15 bases identical to TRBD2. The junction had 1 base not matched to a gene; V was cut back by 6 bases and J by 6 bases. Germline assignment: CDR1 MDHEN and CDR2 SYDVKM. The CDR3 is made up of 14 amino acids. In nucleotides, the CDR3 is TGTGCCAGCAGCGGGACTAGCGGGAGGGATACGCAGTATTTT. Translation gives CASSGTSGRDTQYF. Drawing the rest from reference TRBV28 and TRBJ2-3, the complete variable domain is DVKVTQSSRYLVKRTGEKVFLECVQDMDHENMFWYRQDPGLGLRLIYFSYDVKMKEKGDIPEGYSVSREKKERFSLILESASTNQTSMYLCASSGTSGRDTQYFGPGTRLTVL.

This clonotype was seen a handful of times. The chain joins TRBV4-1 to TRBJ1-1; D not resolved. V lost 1 base to trimming and J lost 1 base, with 10 bases between them. CDR1 is MGHRA, CDR2 YSYEKL, per germline. The CDR3 is made up of 15 amino acids. CDR3 coding DNA: TGCGCCAGCAGCCAAGGGGTGACATCGAACACTGAAGCTTTCTTT. Translation gives CASSQGVTSNTEAFF.

The chain combines TRBV7-9 with TRBJ1-3; D gene unclear. Germline lookup yields CDR1 SEHNR and CDR2 FQNEAQ (reference sequence). The V end was cut by 4 bases, the J end by 2 bases, with 12 bases between. This CDR3 comprises 15 residues. The DNA for the CDR3 is TGTGCCAGCAGCTCCACGTATCGAACTGGAAACACCATATATTTT. Encoded protein: CASSSTYRTGNTIYF. Full variable domain (remainder filled in from reference TRBV7-9 and TRBJ1-3): DTGVSQNPRHKITKRGQNVTFRCDPISEHNRLYWYRQTLGQGPEFLTYFQNEAQLEKSRLLSDRFSAERPKGSFSTLEIQRTEQGDSAMYLCASSSTYRTGNTIYFGEGSWLTVV.

This clonotype was recorded at least ten times. The chain carries TRBV20-1 and TRBJ2-5, with 8 bases that match TRBD2. Germline V gives CDR1 DFQATT, CDR2 SNEGSKA (reference sequence). CDR3 length equals 17 residues. Losses at the gene ends were 0 bases for V and 2 bases for J; bases not matched to a gene: 11. CDR3 protein: CSARDPDGRGFQETQYF. In DNA, the CDR3 is TGCAGTGCTAGAGACCCCGACGGGAGGGGCTTTCAAGAGACCCAGTACTTC.

A few counts support this clonotype. The chain uses TRBV11-2 and TRBJ1-1; the D is unclear. Per germline, CDR1 SGHAT and CDR2 FQNNGV. Trimming took off 5 bases at V and 0 bases at J, with 10 bases between the two ends. The CDR3 covers 14 residues. The CDR3 protein is CASSRMGVNTEAFF. CDR3 DNA sequence: TGTGCCAGCAGCCGGATGGGCGTGAACACTGAAGCTTTCTTT.

Many counts were recorded for this clonotype. The chain is built from TRBV7-9 and TRBJ2-7, with D perhaps matching TRBD1 (5 bases). The CDR3 has 14 residues. Trimming pared 5 bases from V and 0 bases from J, leaving 11 bases between. The germline gives CDR1 SEHNR, CDR2 FQNEAQ (reference sequence). CDR3 loop: CASSPFDSSYEQYF. CDR3 bases: TGTGCCAGCAGCCCTTTCGACAGCTCCTACGAGCAGTACTTC. Full variable domain (outside the CDR3, taken from reference TRBV7-9 and TRBJ2-7): DTGVSQNPRHKITKRGQNVTFRCDPISEHNRLYWYRQTLGQGPEFLTYFQNEAQLEKSRLLSDRFSAERPKGSFSTLEIQRTEQGDSAMYLCASSPFDSSYEQYFGPGTRLTVT.

The chain couples TRBV21-1 to TRBJ1-1. TRBV21-1 is deemed a pseudogene. The CDR3 has 16 amino acids. The CDR3 DNA follows: TGTGCCAGCAGCAAAGCGCTAAGGGTAGAGGTCACTGAAGCTTTCTTT. Its translation: CASSKALRVEVTEAFF.

The V gene is TRBV6-5, the J gene TRBJ1-1; D perhaps matches TRBD1 (5 bases). Germline CDR1 MNHEY, CDR2 SVGAGI. The V end was cut by 8 bases, the J end by 4 bases, with 14 bases between. The CDR3 sequence is 13 residues long. The CDR3 here is CASWRGGSTEAFF. The DNA for the CDR3 is TGTGCCAGCTGGCGGGGGGGGTCCACTGAAGCTTTCTTT.

There are many counts of this clonotype. The gene calls are TRBV7-2 and TRBJ2-6, with D possibly matching TRBD1 (7 bases). Germline V CDR1 and CDR2: SGHTA, FQGNSA. This CDR3 contains 16 residues. V was cut by 2 bases and J by 3 bases, with 11 bases left in between. CDR3 loop: CASSLRRGRGANVLTF. The CDR3 DNA sequence: TGTGCCAGCAGCTTACGGAGGGGGCGTGGGGCCAACGTCCTGACTTTC.

This clonotype has at least ten counts. V usage is TRBV20-1 and J usage is TRBJ2-7; 8 bases match TRBD2. This CDR3 has 14 residues. The germline V gene has CDR1 DFQATT and CDR2 SNEGSKA (reference sequence). Unmatched junction bases numbered 11, after V lost 5 bases and J lost 5 bases. CDR3 sequence reads: CSADIGGAPHEQYF. The CDR3 DNA is TGCAGTGCTGATATCGGGGGGGCTCCCCACGAGCAGTACTTC.

The chain is built from TRBV15 and TRBJ2-2, with D perhaps TRBD2 (6 bases). Trimming left V 0 bases short and J 4 bases short, with 12 bases between. The CDR3 sequence is 16 residues long. Germline-derived CDR1 and CDR2 are LNHNV and YYDKDF (reference sequence). DNA for the CDR3: TGTGCCACCAGCAGAGAGGGAGGCGGTGGCACCGGGGAGCTGTTTTTT. Translated, it gives CATSREGGGGTGELFF.

This clonotype appeared a few times. The chain employs TRBV6-5 and TRBJ2-5; weak D call: TRBD1 (6 bases). Trimming removed 7 bases from V and 2 bases from J, with 17 bases in between. In germline, CDR1 is MNHEY, CDR2 SVGAGI. CDR3 length equals 15 residues. CDR3 sequence reads: CASTIRAQGQETQYF. DNA of the CDR3: TGTGCCAGCACCATTCGGGCCCAGGGGCAAGAGACCCAGTACTTC.

This clonotype came up many times. This chain uses TRBV12-3 or TRBV12-4 with TRBJ1-5; no reliable D call. The ends were cut back, 2 bases at V and 3 bases at J, with 8 bases in the middle. The CDR3 is 14 amino acids. CDR3 nucleotide sequence: TGTGCCAGCAGTTTAACGGCAGTCAATCAGCCCCAGCATTTT. Translated: CASSLTAVNQPQHF.